This T cell receptor beta chain was obtained from a study of control samples from healthy donors and cancer patients (dated by TCRdb to the early 2020s). As to this clone: No antigen is known for it. No per-base quality is available; no much larger clone lies one base away.

The CDR3 goes from the cysteine to the phenylalanine over 15 residues. Here the CDR3 DNA is all that survives: 45 bases in frame from base 1. V is pared back by 6 bases and J by 2 bases, with 16 bases lying between the germline termini. CDR1 and CDR2 are read off the germline V gene as SNHLY and FYNNEI. The library was generated by the immunoSEQ multiplex PCR assay. Drawn from immuneACCESS, this table holds only the in-frame rearrangements with V and J called that TCRdb kept. Clones are partly lost; checked studies trace under half to an unresolved V gene and leave the rest unexplained. The table for this sample lists 350,000 to 450,000 clones; about nine tenths of them were counted only once. The top ten clonotypes cover about 6.3% of the sample.

The receptor's source is a man in his forties with head and neck cancer. The chain employs TRBV2 and TRBJ1-1; the D gene lacks a confident call. Sequencing was performed on PBMCs. In nucleotide form, the sequence is TGTGCCAGCAGGCTAAGACGATCGGGTAACACTGAAGCTTTCTTT. The encoded protein is CASRLRRSGNTEAFF.